The next 24 T cell receptor beta chains were all read from a single sample in a study of blood T cell repertoires in COVID-19. The protocol was immunoSEQ multiplex PCR, while the TCRdb copy is restricted to in-frame clones and leaves out a portion. Of fewer than 250,000 clones in the sample, about 89% were seen once. The sequenced sample was peripheral blood. The origin of the receptors is a woman aged 40 to 50 with acute or convalescent COVID-19.

The chain combines TRBV5-1 with TRBJ1-1; 7 nucleotides match TRBD1. This CDR3 region has 15 residues. Unmatched junction bases numbered 6, after V lost 2 bases and J lost 2 bases. Germline CDR1 reads SGHRS; CDR2 reads YFSETQ. Here the CDR3 reads CASSFLTGSNTEAFF. In DNA form, the CDR3 reads TGCGCCAGCAGCTTCTTGACAGGGAGTAACACTGAAGCTTTCTTT.

V is TRBV7-3 and J is TRBJ2-5, with 7 bases aligning to TRBD1. The CDR3 runs to 15 residues. Germline-derived CDR1 and CDR2 are SGHTA and FQGTGA. Trimming took 1 base from V and 3 from J; bases not matched to a gene: 5. CDR3 nucleotide sequence: TGTGCCAGCAGCTTAAACAGGGGTACAGAAGAGACCCAGTACTTC. As protein: CASSLNRGTEETQYF.

This clone was detected only once. The chain links TRBV28 to TRBJ2-1; the D is unclear. V gave up 8 bases and J gave up 5 bases, with 4 bases separating them. The CDR3 is made up of 10 amino acids. Germline V gene sequence: CDR1 MDHEN, CDR2 SYDVKM. CDR3 nucleotide sequence: TGTGCCAGCCGCGACAATGAGCAGTTCTTC. Protein sequence: CASRDNEQFF.

This chain links TRBV7-9 with TRBJ1-5, with 9 nucleotides matching TRBD1. Looked up from germline, CDR1 is SEHNR and CDR2 is FQNEAQ (reference sequence). Trimming took 4 bases from V and 4 from J; bases not matched to a gene: 11. This CDR3 contains 17 residues. CDR3 sequence (DNA): TGTGCCAGCAGCTCCCCCCCGGGGACAGGGAGGAATCAGCCCCAGCATTTT. The encoded protein is CASSSPPGTGRNQPQHF.

This chain connects TRBV6-4 to TRBJ2-3, with 7 bases identical to TRBD1. Germline values: CDR1 MRHNA, CDR2 SNTAGT. J lost 0 bases, V lost 6 bases, and 3 bases had no gene match. CDR3 length: 14 residues. Here the CDR3 reads CASRGTASTDTQYF. The DNA for the CDR3 is TGTGCCAGCAGGGGGACAGCCAGCACAGATACGCAGTATTTT.

This clone showed up just once. The sample has other DNA sequences that encode this CDR3 too. The chain uses TRBV5-1 and TRBJ2-5, with 11 nucleotides matching TRBD2. Per germline, CDR1 SGHRS and CDR2 YFSETQ. This CDR3 is 16 amino acids long. The ends lost 0 bases at V and 1 base at J; junction bases unmatched: 2. CDR3 protein: CASSLASGGPQETQYF. DNA for the CDR3: TGCGCCAGCAGCTTGGCTAGCGGGGGGCCCCAAGAGACCCAGTACTTC. The variable domain in full, completed from reference TRBV5-1 and TRBJ2-5, reads KAGVTQTPRYLIKTRGQQVTLSCSPISGHRSVSWYQQTPGQGLQFLFEYFSETQRNKGNFPGRFSGRQFSNSRSEMNVSTLELGDSALYLCASSLASGGPQETQYFGPGTRLLVL.

In its sample, this clone was seen once. The genes are TRBV19 and TRBJ1-1; D uncertain. V was trimmed by 5 bases and J by 4 bases, leaving 14 bases between them. This CDR3 spans 14 amino acids. Germline loops: CDR1 LNHDA, CDR2 SQIVND (reference sequence). The CDR3 sequence is CASSRQKSGTEAFF. The CDR3, as DNA: TGTGCCAGTAGTCGACAAAAGTCAGGCACTGAAGCTTTCTTT.

The sample holds one count of this clone. The chain has TRBV18 and TRBJ1-2; 9 bases line up with TRBD1. CDR1 and CDR2 (germline): KGHSH, LQKENI. The V segment lost 6 bases and the J segment 6 bases; nucleotides outside the gene matches: 5. This CDR3 is built from 13 residues. For the CDR3, the DNA is TGTGCCAGCTCCTTGGGACAGGGACATGGCTACACCTTC. This translates into CASSLGQGHGYTF.

V usage is TRBV19 and J usage is TRBJ2-6; perhaps TRBD2 as D (5 bases). This CDR3 is built from 16 residues. V was pared by 3 bases and J by 0 bases, with 9 bases between. CDR1 and CDR2 (germline): LNHDA, SQIVND (reference sequence). CDR3 sequence (DNA): TGTGCCAGTAGTATTTCCGGACTCTCTGGGGCCAACGTCCTGACTTTC. Residues: CASSISGLSGANVLTF.

This chain links TRBV5-6 with TRBJ1-5; D is perhaps TRBD1 (5 bases). The CDR3 has 15 residues. Germline lookup yields CDR1 SGHDT and CDR2 YYEEEE. V lost 0 bases, J lost 6 bases, and 13 bases lay in between. CDR3 nucleotides: TGTGCCAGCAGCTTGGGGCCGGCCGGGGGTCAGCCCCAGCATTTT. Translating gives CASSLGPAGGQPQHF.

The V call is TRBV6-5, the J call TRBJ2-7, with D tentatively TRBD2 (6 bases). CDR3 length: 14 residues. Trimming took 6 bases from V and 0 from J, leaving 12 bases between them. Germline assignment: CDR1 MNHEY and CDR2 SVGAGI. This CDR3 reads CASRSSGFSYEQYV. As DNA, the CDR3 is TGTGCCAGCAGGAGTAGCGGATTCTCCTACGAGCAGTACGTC.

This chain joins TRBV21-1 and TRBJ2-2; the table's D gene call, TRBD2, was not cross checked with the DNA. TRBV21-1 has pseudogene status. The CDR3 has 15 amino acids. The CDR3 sequence: CASSRLAEGTGELFF. The CDR3, as DNA: TGTGCCAGCAGCAGGCTGGCGGAGGGCACCGGGGAGCTGTTTTTT.

V gene TRBV24-1 combines with J gene TRBJ1-2; D may be TRBD1 (6 bases). Per germline, CDR1 KGHDR and CDR2 SFDVKD. V was trimmed by 0 bases and J by 6 bases, leaving 7 bases between them. The CDR3 consists of 13 residues. CDR3 loop: CATSDLPGDGYTF. DNA for the CDR3: TGTGCCACCAGTGATTTGCCAGGGGATGGCTACACCTTC.

This clone showed up just once. The chain employs TRBV19 and TRBJ1-2, with D perhaps TRBD1 (5 bases). The V end lost 0 bases, the J end lost 7 bases, and 12 bases lay between the germline ends. This CDR3 contains 14 residues. The germline V gene has CDR1 LNHDA and CDR2 SQIVND (reference sequence). The CDR3 DNA reads as TGTGCCAGTAGTATAGACCGGGCGCAGGGTGGCTACACCTTC. It is translated as CASSIDRAQGGYTF.

CDR3 bases: TGCGCCAGCAGCTTGGTTGGGCTAGCGGGGAGGCTAGCCATAAACACCGGGGAGCTGTTTTTT. Its translation: CASSLVGLAGRLAINTGELFF. The chain combines TRBV5-1 with TRBJ2-2; 9 bases align to TRBD2. The ends lost 0 bases at V and 2 bases at J; junction bases unmatched: 17. Germline V CDR1 and CDR2: SGHRS, YFSETQ. The CDR3 sequence is 21 residues long.

This chain joins TRBV6-5 and TRBJ1-5; possible D gene TRBD1, 6 bases. Looked up from germline, CDR1 is MNHEY and CDR2 is SVGAGI. The ends were cut back, 9 bases at V and 2 bases at J, with 17 bases in the middle. This CDR3 comprises 15 residues. Here the CDR3 DNA reads TGTGCCAGTGAGCGGGGGGCGCGGGGCAATCAGCCCCAGCATTTT. Protein sequence: CASERGARGNQPQHF.

The chain couples TRBV5-8 to TRBJ1-1; 7 nucleotides align to TRBD1. This CDR3 contains 16 residues. The V gene's germline CDR1 is SGHTS and CDR2 YDEGEE. Trimming removed 9 bases from V and 10 bases from J; junction bases left unmatched: 24. CDR3 sequence: CAIKGGELDRVGRAFF. Here the CDR3 DNA reads TGTGCCATCAAGGGGGGAGAACTTGACAGGGTAGGTCGAGCTTTCTTT. Full variable domain (rest looked up from reference TRBV5-8 and TRBJ1-1): EAGVTQSPTHLIKTRGQQATLRCSPISGHTSVYWYQQALGLGLQFLLWYDEGEERNRGNFPPRFSGRQFPNYSSELNVNALELEDSALYLCAIKGGELDRVGRAFFGQGTRLTVV.

This chain links TRBV5-1 with TRBJ1-6; 9 positions match TRBD1. This CDR3 comprises 15 residues. Germline V gene data show CDR1 as SGHRS and CDR2 as YFSETQ. Trimming took 3 bases from V and 6 from J; bases not matched to a gene: 4. The CDR3 loop reads CASSWVTGGNSPLHF. DNA of the CDR3: TGCGCCAGCAGCTGGGTGACAGGGGGTAATTCACCCCTCCACTTT.

V usage is TRBV27 and J usage is TRBJ2-1, with D hard to call. The V end lost 0 bases, the J end lost 4 bases, and 13 bases lay between the germline ends. This CDR3 contains 16 residues. The germline V gene has CDR1 MNHEY and CDR2 SMNVEV (reference sequence). The CDR3 DNA reads as TGTGCCAGCAGTTTATCCGTCTCCCAACTATACAATGAGCAGTTCTTC. Protein sequence: CASSLSVSQLYNEQFF.

DNA for the CDR3: TGTGCCAGCAGTCCGGGGACAGGGAAGGGGACTGAAGCTTTCTTT. Translated, it gives CASSPGTGKGTEAFF. The V gene is TRBV27, the J gene TRBJ1-1; 9 nucleotides agree with TRBD1. The germline gives CDR1 MNHEY, CDR2 SMNVEV (reference sequence). V lost 5 bases and J lost 5; bases outside the gene matches: 9. The CDR3 has 15 residues.

The J gene is TRBJ2-5, the V gene TRBV5-1, with D maybe TRBD2 (6 bases). Per germline, CDR1 SGHRS and CDR2 YFSETQ. The CDR3 is 14 residues long. V was cut by 4 bases and J by 2 bases, with 12 bases left in between. CDR3 sequence (DNA): TGCGCCAGCAGCCCGGGGGTTGGGCAAGAGACCCAGTACTTC. Encoded protein: CASSPGVGQETQYF.

The chain combines TRBV5-1 with TRBJ2-1; D perhaps matches TRBD1 (6 bases). V was cut by 0 bases and J by 4 bases, with 11 bases left in between. Germline V gene sequence: CDR1 SGHRS, CDR2 YFSETQ. This CDR3 region has 15 residues. CDR3: CASSLEGTSYNEQFF. The DNA for the CDR3 is TGCGCCAGCAGCTTGGAGGGGACAAGTTACAATGAGCAGTTCTTC.

DNA for the CDR3: TGTGCTAGTGGTTTGGTACGGGATGGGGAGACAGGGTCTTACGAGCAGTACGTC. This sequence encodes CASGLVRDGETGSYEQYV. V and J are TRBV12-5 and TRBJ2-7; 7 bases fit TRBD1. Germline V gives CDR1 LGHNT, CDR2 FRNRAP. With V trimmed by 0 bases and J by 4 bases, 15 bases remained unmatched. The CDR3 covers 18 residues.

The chain carries TRBV19 and TRBJ1-1, with 9 bases lining up with TRBD1. The CDR3 extends over 15 amino acids. Trimming removed 4 bases from V and 2 bases from J; junction bases left unmatched: 5. Germline V gene sequence: CDR1 LNHDA, CDR2 SQIVND (reference sequence). CDR3 residues: CASSTRGQGNTEAFF. Written as DNA, the CDR3 is TGTGCCAGTAGTACTCGGGGACAGGGAAACACTGAAGCTTTCTTT.